This TCR beta chain was documented in a study of T-cell memory formation after mild COVID-19. Points from the study as a whole: Clones that contracted from day 15 to 85 were balanced CD4/CD8, while later expanders leaned CD4+.

Amplification by 5'RACE using constant-segment primers produced TCR alpha and TCR beta cDNA libraries that carried sample barcodes and UMIs. TCRdb fed the 5' RACE reads into MiXCR, producing one record per CDR3 protein. The sample holds 430,000 or so distinct CDR3 sequences, roughly 25% seen once. Deletions cut 5 bases from V and 5 bases from J, with 13 bases between. There are 13 residues in the CDR3. The germline gives CDR1 DFQATT, CDR2 SNEGSKA (reference sequence). This clonotype was counted only a few times. Its antigen is still unknown. The chain employs TRBV20-1 and TRBJ2-1; the D gene is possibly TRBD2 (6 bases). Sequencing was performed on PBMCs or a T cell subset sorted from them (not recorded which). This clonotype was obtained from an adult woman who had mild COVID-19 (a few samples of this study predate the infection). Cell type and time point are not known. The CDR3 sequence is CSAWGLVNNEQFF. In DNA, the CDR3 is TGCAGTGCTTGGGGACTGGTAAACAATGAGCAGTTCTTC.